The 10 T cell receptor beta chains listed next were all sequenced from one sample in a study of blood T cell repertoires in COVID-19. Using immunoSEQ multiplex PCR, the repertoire was profiled, and TCRdb retains in-frame clones only, with some absent. Here the sample spans 200,000 or so clones, approximately 90% being singletons. The sequencing input was PBMCs or T cells enriched from blood (not recorded which). These receptors originate from a woman in her twenties or thirties who had recovered from COVID-19.

This clone was recorded only once. The CDR3 bases are TGTGCCAGCAGCTTGGCCGAGCACAGGGGATACGAGACCCAGTACTTC. Translating it yields CASSLAEHRGYETQYF. The V call is TRBV5-4, the J call TRBJ2-5; TRBD1 agrees at 7 bases. This CDR3 has 16 amino acids. The germline gives CDR1 SGHNT, CDR2 YYREEE (reference sequence). Trimming cost V 0 bases and J 5 bases; bases outside gene matches: 10.

The rearrangement links TRBV27 to TRBJ2-7, with 8 bases aligning to TRBD1. CDR3 size: 14 residues. The trim removed 5 bases at V and 7 bases at J, leaving 10 bases unmatched. CDR1 and CDR2 (germline): MNHEY, SMNVEV (reference sequence). CDR3 in amino acids: CASSPWDRLREQYF. CDR3 sequence (DNA): TGTGCCAGCAGTCCATGGGACAGGCTAAGGGAGCAGTACTTC.

The chain is built from TRBV5-4 and TRBJ2-1; 9 bases map to TRBD1. This CDR3 has 15 residues. CDR1 SGHNT and CDR2 YYREEE come from the germline V gene (reference sequence). Trimming at V came to 4 bases and at J to 2 bases, leaving 4 bases not matched to a gene. CDR3 sequence reads: CASSLRQGAYNEQFF. The CDR3 DNA follows: TGTGCCAGCAGCCTCCGACAGGGGGCCTACAATGAGCAGTTCTTC.

The CDR3 DNA is TGCGCCAGCAGCCAAGATACCCGATCCGGGCCCCAGCATTTT. It is translated as CASSQDTRSGPQHF. This rearrangement joins TRBV4-1 to TRBJ1-5; D not resolved. The CDR3 covers 14 residues. The germline CDR1 and CDR2 sequences are MGHRA and YSYEKL. V was shortened by 0 bases and J by 9 bases, with 12 bases between the two germline ends.

On this clone: Mismatch with germline at one junction end may stem from a read error. The chain employs TRBV27 and TRBJ2-5, with D hard to call. The CDR3 sequence is 11 residues long. Germline V lookup: CDR1 MNHEY, CDR2 SMNVEV (reference sequence). CDR3: CASMGQGTQYF. DNA of the CDR3: TGTGCCAGCATGGGCCAAGGGACCCAGTACTTC.

The chain has TRBV6-5 and TRBJ1-2; D might be TRBD1 (5 bases). The CDR3 is 14 amino acids. The V end was cut by 0 bases, the J end by 5 bases, with 10 bases between. Germline CDR1 reads MNHEY; CDR2 reads SVGAGI. CDR3 protein: CASSYSGGSYGYTF. The DNA of the CDR3 is TGTGCCAGCAGTTACTCGGGGGGGAGTTATGGCTACACCTTC.

This chain connects TRBV20-1 to TRBJ2-1; 8 bases align to TRBD2. Germline assignment: CDR1 DFQATT and CDR2 SNEGSKA (reference sequence). After removal of 3 bases from V and 12 bases from J, the junction contained 7 bases not matched to a gene. The CDR3 is 12 amino acids. CDR3 sequence: CSASDPREGQFF. CDR3 bases: TGCAGTGCTAGTGACCCCCGGGAGGGGCAGTTCTTC.

J is TRBJ1-6 and V is TRBV7-6; D perhaps matches TRBD1 (5 bases). V dropped 2 bases and J dropped 6 bases, with 11 bases sitting between them. Germline loops: CDR1 SGHVS, CDR2 FNYEAQ. The length of the CDR3 is 15 residues. The CDR3 DNA is TGTGCCAGCAGCTTATCGGGGACTAGTAATTCACCCCTCCACTTT. Protein product: CASSLSGTSNSPLHF. Looking up the rest from reference TRBV7-6 and TRBJ1-6 gives the full variable domain: GAGVSQSPRYKVTKRGQDVALRCDPISGHVSLYWYRQALGQGPEFLTYFNYEAQQDKSGLPNDRFSAERPEGSISTLTIQRTEQRDSAMYRCASSLSGTSNSPLHFGNGTRLTVT.

This chain connects TRBV7-2 to TRBJ2-4, with D perhaps TRBD2 (6 bases). CDR1 SGHTA and CDR2 FQGNSA come from the germline V gene. V lost 5 bases to trimming and J lost 4 bases, with 15 bases between them. This CDR3 contains 15 residues. CDR3 residues: CASSLPPGGKNIQYF. The CDR3 coding sequence is TGTGCCAGCAGCCTCCCCCCCGGGGGTAAAAACATTCAGTACTTC. The whole variable domain, remainder taken from reference TRBV7-2 and TRBJ2-4, is GAGVSQSPSNKVTEKGKDVELRCDPISGHTALYWYRQSLGQGLEFLIYFQGNSAPDKSGLPSDRFSAERTGGSVSTLTIQRTQQEDSAVYLCASSLPPGGKNIQYFGAGTRLSVL.

To note about this clone: The junction and the germline gene differ at one end; a read error may be behind it. The rearrangement links TRBV7-7 to TRBJ2-3, with 7 bases lining up with TRBD1. CDR3 length: 15 residues. CDR1 SSHAT and CDR2 FNYEAQ come from the germline V gene (reference sequence). For the CDR3, the DNA is TGTGCTAGCAGCTTATTAGGGGGCGAGACAGATACGCAGTATTTT. This translates into CASSLLGGETDTQYF. Complete variable domain (other parts from reference TRBV7-7 and TRBJ2-3): GAGVSQSPRYKVTKRGQDVTLRCDPISSHATLYWYQQALGQGPEFLTYFNYEAQPDKSGLPSDRFSAERPEGSISTLTIQRTEQRDSAMYRCASSLLGGETDTQYFGPGTRLTVL.